This TCR beta chain was identified during a study of cytomegalovirus exposure and HLA in healthy donors. Study background: It was reported in a later analysis that the same platform had been used for the 100 to 150 validation repertoires as for the approximately 670 first-cohort repertoires. Findings and caveats of the study: Accounts indicate the classifier identified cytomegalovirus status with strong specificity and sensitivity. Three CMV-associated chains proved CMV antigen-specific in vitro.

Concerning this clone: Its antigen is unknown.

V gave up 0 bases and J gave up 2 bases; unmatched junction bases: 2. Germline CDR1 reads SGDLS; CDR2 reads YYNGEE. This CDR3 comprises 15 residues. The data were produced by immunoSEQ multiplex PCR, yet TCRdb's version contains in-frame clones alone and is incomplete. Found here are roughly 120,000 clones, roughly 88% of them singletons; the top ten hold roughly 1.4%. The donors were part of the validation cohort of roughly 110 subjects. That cohort was separate from the first cohort, which comprised 500 to 850 subjects. The chain is built from TRBV9 and TRBJ2-1, with 7 bases matching TRBD1. The specimen sequenced was PBMCs. This TCR came from a woman younger than 45 in good health and CMV-seropositive. The CDR3 loop is CASSVEGGAYNEQFF. CDR3 sequence (DNA): TGTGCCAGCAGCGTAGAAGGGGGCGCCTACAATGAGCAGTTCTTC.